This T cell receptor beta chain was sequenced during a study of blood T cell repertoires in COVID-19. Per the study methods: Estimates of nucleated cell counts were drawn from the amplification of reference gene primers. This table comes from immunoSEQ multiplex PCR, and its TCRdb copy is limited to in-frame clones, with some not included. Clonal size and the V and J genes are those of that table, whereas D and trimming came from the DNA. The sample has about 150,000 clones, around 83% seen once. Looked up from germline, CDR1 is SGHRS and CDR2 is YFSETQ. Deletions cut 5 bases from V and 0 bases from J, with 12 bases between. The CDR3 is made up of 16 amino acids.

Sequenced sample: peripheral blood. This clonotype was sampled from a woman aged 55 to 70 with COVID-19, enrolled during active disease. The chain couples TRBV5-1 to TRBJ2-6, with D unresolved. CDR3 sequence reads: CASSRDSSSGANVLTF. The CDR3 DNA reads as TGCGCCAGCAGTCGCGATAGTAGCTCTGGGGCCAACGTCCTGACTTTC.